These T cell receptor beta chains were read from a single sample in a study of identifying expanded T cells in peripheral blood. Profiling relied on immunoSEQ multiplex PCR, and the TCRdb table lists in-frame clones only, not all of them. Among about 91,000 clones listed, about nine tenths were seen once. Sequences were obtained from blood. Source of these receptors: a person aged 18-70 years in good health. Both conserved end residues are part of each CDR3. The order of the fields is clone size, V gene, CDR3 protein. Size tells how often a clone was seen (once, few, many) or the class of an expanded clone, and some rows leave it out.

once | TRBV7-2 | CASSLYLGSNQPQHF
- | TRBV28 | CASSPRMIQDTQYF
- | TRBV6-1 | CASSDPPNRVMYEQYF
medium-sized | TRBV11-3 | CASSFRTGITGELFF
once | TRBV21-1 | CAVSRKGEREDNYNEQFF
- | TRBV27 | CASSESTGYGEPQHF
- | TRBV28 | CASNGGLPGAQYF
- | TRBV7-9 | CASSTSVENTEAFF
- | TRBV29-1 | CSVEDVGLERRDSYNEQFF
- | TRBV7-3 | CASSLQAGGPYEQYF
once | TRBV18 | CASSRGQGTMNTEAFF
- | TRBV9 | CASSVGGEEKAFF
- | TRBV25-1 | CASSESQGRSSPLHF
- | TRBV7-3 | CASSSDSSYNEQFF
- | TRBV15 | CATSRYTGNYGYTF
once | TRBV6-5 | CASSSRVEQYF
- | TRBV21-1 | CASSSGGTTGTDTQYF
- | TRBV5-4 | CASSLKRGASGEQFF
- | TRBV29-1 | CSVEGRQGGTEAFF
- | TRBV28 | CASSSLSGRGGTDTQYF
- | TRBV30 | CAWSPGGGYEQYF
- | TRBV7-2 | CASSPGGRAQETQYF
- | TRBV5-1 | CASNPLGGNEQYF
once | TRBV5-1 | CASRGGAGETQYF
- | TRBV7-9 | CASSSLLGQGYTGELFF
- | TRBV4-3 | CASSQDPPQGYTF
once | TRBV12-2 | CASRLSRVGEQFF
- | TRBV9 | CASSVGLVQGGTEAFF
few | TRBV6-4 | CASSDMDTGELFF
- | TRBV11-3 | CASSLGGLVTNEQFF
- | TRBV7-9 | CASQGLADLYQETQYF
- | TRBV19 | CASSIGVVATQYF
- | TRBV5-6 | CASSWDRGIYGYTF
- | TRBV7-2 | CASSLSAYEQYF
- | TRBV30 | CAWSGLRVSSYNEQFF
- | TRBV27 | CASSSGTGDEQYF
- | TRBV5-1 | CASSLEGGGPQETQYF
- | TRBV7-9 | CASPRGGPLHYRRTEAFF
- | TRBV5-6 | CASSMGGRGYTF
- | TRBV27 | CASSYGGSADTQYF
- | TRBV2 | CASSEAFF
- | TRBV27 | CASSPIAGTGVTPLHF
- | TRBV7-8 | CASSLVGANVLTF
- | TRBV7-9 | CASSGQADNPLGEQYF
- | TRBV5-8 | CASSLARLAGVGQETQYF
- | TRBV7-9 | CASSARQTREQYF
- | TRBV2 | CASSGPSGGALETQYF
- | TRBV6-4 | CASSETSGAGEQYF
- | TRBV9 | CASSVSGASTDTQYF